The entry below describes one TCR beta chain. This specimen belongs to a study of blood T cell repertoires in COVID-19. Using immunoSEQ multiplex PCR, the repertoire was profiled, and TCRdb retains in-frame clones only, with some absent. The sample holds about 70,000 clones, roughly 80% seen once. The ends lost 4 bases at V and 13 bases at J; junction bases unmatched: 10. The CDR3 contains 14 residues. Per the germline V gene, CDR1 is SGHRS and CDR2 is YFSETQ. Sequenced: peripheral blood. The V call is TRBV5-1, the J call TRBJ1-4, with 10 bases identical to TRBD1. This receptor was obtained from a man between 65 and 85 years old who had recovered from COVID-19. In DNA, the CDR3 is TGCGCCAGCAGCCCGGGACAGGGGAATGCGGGACTGTTTTTT. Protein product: CASSPGQGNAGLFF.